The present entry profiles one T cell receptor beta chain with its context. Its matching antigen is unknown. V was trimmed by 4 bases and J by 2 bases, leaving 15 bases between them. Germline V gene lookup returns CDR1 SGHTA and CDR2 FQGNSA. There are 16 residues in the CDR3. One entry per CDR3 protein results from TCRdb running MiXCR on the reads. The sample lists a few hundred thousand distinct CDR3 sequences, around two fifths occurring once. The sample belongs to a study of T cell repertoires in cytomegalovirus infection. Study-wide results and limits: HLA-C-restricted CMV-specific TCR beta clonotypes were dominant in the ex vivo response.

The sequence was obtained from a human donor in good health (CMV status not recorded). Some clones in this sample may be carry-over from other donors' samples. The chain uses TRBV7-2 and TRBJ2-1; perhaps TRBD1 as D (6 bases). Sequenced material: cultured PBMCs, taken from culture after CMV antigen stimulation. This chain's CDR3 is CASSSNPRGTYNEQFF. CDR3 DNA sequence: TGTGCCAGCAGCTCGAACCCCAGGGGAACCTACAATGAGCAGTTCTTC.